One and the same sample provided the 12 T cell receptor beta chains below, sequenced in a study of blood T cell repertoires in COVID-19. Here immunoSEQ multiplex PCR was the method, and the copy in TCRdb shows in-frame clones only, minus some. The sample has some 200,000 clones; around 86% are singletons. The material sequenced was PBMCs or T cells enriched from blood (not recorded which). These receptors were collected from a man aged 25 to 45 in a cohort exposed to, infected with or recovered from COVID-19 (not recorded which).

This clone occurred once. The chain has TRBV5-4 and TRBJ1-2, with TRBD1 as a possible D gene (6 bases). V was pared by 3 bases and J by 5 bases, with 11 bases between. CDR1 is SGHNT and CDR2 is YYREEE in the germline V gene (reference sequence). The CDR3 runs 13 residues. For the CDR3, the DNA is TGTGCCAGCAGCTCCGGACAGAGGTATGGCTACACCTTC. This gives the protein CASSSGQRYGYTF.

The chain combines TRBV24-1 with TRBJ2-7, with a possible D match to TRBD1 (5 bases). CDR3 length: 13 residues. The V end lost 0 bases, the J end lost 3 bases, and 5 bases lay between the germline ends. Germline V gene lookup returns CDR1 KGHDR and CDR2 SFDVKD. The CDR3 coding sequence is TGTGCCACCAGTGATTTGCAGGGCTACGAGCAGTACTTC. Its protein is CATSDLQGYEQYF.

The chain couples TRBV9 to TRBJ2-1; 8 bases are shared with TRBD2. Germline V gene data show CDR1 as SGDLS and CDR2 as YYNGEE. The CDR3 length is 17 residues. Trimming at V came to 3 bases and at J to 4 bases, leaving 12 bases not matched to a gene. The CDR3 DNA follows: TGTGCCAGCAGCGAGAACATACGGCTAGCGGGTTACAATGAGCAGTTCTTC. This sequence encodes CASSENIRLAGYNEQFF.

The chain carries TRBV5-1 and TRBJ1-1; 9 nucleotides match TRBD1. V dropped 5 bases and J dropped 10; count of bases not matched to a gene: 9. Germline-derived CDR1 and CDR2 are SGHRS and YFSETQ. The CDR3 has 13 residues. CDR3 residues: CASRIGTGRRAFF. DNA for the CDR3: TGCGCCAGCAGGATTGGGACAGGGAGGAGAGCTTTCTTT. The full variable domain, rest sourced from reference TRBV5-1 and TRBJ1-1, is KAGVTQTPRYLIKTRGQQVTLSCSPISGHRSVSWYQQTPGQGLQFLFEYFSETQRNKGNFPGRFSGRQFSNSRSEMNVSTLELGDSALYLCASRIGTGRRAFFGQGTRLTVV.

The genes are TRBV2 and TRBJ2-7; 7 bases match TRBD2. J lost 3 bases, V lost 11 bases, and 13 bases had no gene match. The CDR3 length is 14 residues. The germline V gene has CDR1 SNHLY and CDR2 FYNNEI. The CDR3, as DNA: TGTGCCGGGAGGGACTTCAAAGGGGTCTACGAGCAGTACTTC. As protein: CAGRDFKGVYEQYF.

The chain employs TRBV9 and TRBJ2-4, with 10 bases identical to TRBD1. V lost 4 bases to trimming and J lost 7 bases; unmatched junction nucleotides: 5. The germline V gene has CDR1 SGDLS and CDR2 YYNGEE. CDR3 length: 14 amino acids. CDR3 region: CASSSTGGQNIQYF. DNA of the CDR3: TGTGCCAGCAGCTCGACAGGGGGCCAGAACATTCAGTACTTC.

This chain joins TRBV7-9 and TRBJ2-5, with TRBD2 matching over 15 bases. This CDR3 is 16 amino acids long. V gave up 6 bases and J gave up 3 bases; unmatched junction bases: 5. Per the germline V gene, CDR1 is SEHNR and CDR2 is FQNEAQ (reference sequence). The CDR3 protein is CASRPGLAGGEETQYF. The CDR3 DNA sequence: TGTGCCAGCAGACCCGGACTAGCGGGAGGGGAAGAGACCCAGTACTTC.

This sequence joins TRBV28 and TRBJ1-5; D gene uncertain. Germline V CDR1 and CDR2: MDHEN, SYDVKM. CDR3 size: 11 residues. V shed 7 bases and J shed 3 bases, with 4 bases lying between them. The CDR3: CASTSNQPQHF. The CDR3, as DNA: TGTGCCAGCACTTCCAATCAGCCCCAGCATTTT.

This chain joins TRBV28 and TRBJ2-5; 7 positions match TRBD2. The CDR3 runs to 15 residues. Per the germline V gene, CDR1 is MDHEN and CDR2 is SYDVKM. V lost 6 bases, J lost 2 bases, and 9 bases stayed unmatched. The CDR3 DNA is TGTGCCAGCAGCCAGAGACTAGCTTATCAAGAGACCCAGTACTTC. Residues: CASSQRLAYQETQYF.

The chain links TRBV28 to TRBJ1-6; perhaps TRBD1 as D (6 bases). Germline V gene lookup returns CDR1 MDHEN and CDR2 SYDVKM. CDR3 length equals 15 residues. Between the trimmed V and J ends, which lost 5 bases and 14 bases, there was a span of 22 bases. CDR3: CASSTQTGGLLALHF. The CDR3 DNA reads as TGTGCCAGCAGTACGCAGACAGGAGGTTTGTTGGCCCTCCACTTT.

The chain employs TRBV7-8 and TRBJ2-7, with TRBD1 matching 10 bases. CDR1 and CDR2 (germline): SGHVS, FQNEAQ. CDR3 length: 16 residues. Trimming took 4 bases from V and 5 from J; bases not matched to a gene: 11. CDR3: CASSSQGGQGGHEQYF. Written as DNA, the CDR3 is TGTGCCAGCAGCTCTCAAGGTGGACAGGGGGGACACGAGCAGTACTTC.

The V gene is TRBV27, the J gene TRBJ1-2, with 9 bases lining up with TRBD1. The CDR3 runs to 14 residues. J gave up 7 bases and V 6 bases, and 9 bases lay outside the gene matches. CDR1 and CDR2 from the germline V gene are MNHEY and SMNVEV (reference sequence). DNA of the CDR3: TGTGCCAGCAGCCCCCCGGGACAGGGCGGTGGCTACACCTTC. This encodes CASSPPGQGGGYTF.